This record covers a single TCR beta chain. This clone came up once. Its recognized antigen is unknown. Per-nucleotide qualities are absent, and no much larger clonotype sits a single base away. Donors formed part of the validation cohort, which comprised 120 subjects and was distinct from the first cohort of under 750 subjects. From its cysteine to its phenylalanine, the CDR3 spans 14 amino acids. Only the CDR3 part of the read is kept: 42 bases, read in frame from the first base. V drops 5 bases and J drops 4 bases, leaving 14 bases in between. According to the germline V gene, CDR1 reads SGHAT and CDR2 reads FQNNGV. These data come from a study of cytomegalovirus exposure and HLA in healthy donors (TCRdb year 2017). At the level of the whole study: According to a later analysis, the 120 or so validation repertoires were produced on the same platform as the roughly 600 repertoires of the first cohort. The aim of the study was to test whether cataloging public T cell receptors could identify signatures of past pathogen exposure. Besides the first cohort of some 670 subjects, a separate validation cohort made up of some 110 different subjects was used. The study combined high-throughput TCR immunosequencing, statistical association of individual TCRs with disease status, and machine learning to predict cytomegalovirus infection status.

Libraries were constructed by the immunoSEQ multiplex PCR assay. Per the authors' processing: A statistical classification framework was built for diagnosing cytomegalovirus status from the catalog of TCR beta chain sequences. Sourced from immuneACCESS, this table was stored by TCRdb with only in-frame sequences that have V and J called. A share of the clones is absent; for the studies checked, an unresolved V gene accounts for under half, and the remainder has no known explanation. V, J and clone size reflect that table, while D and trimming were determined from the DNA. The sample table shows 100,000 to 150,000 clones, and roughly 95% are seen once. The ten largest clones capture about 1.7% of the sample. The investigation overall reported the following: Cytomegalovirus status was reported to be diagnosed by the classifier with high specificity and sensitivity in both the original and validation cohorts. The authors suggested that the approach could potentially be generalized to other disease states and immunological phenotypes. While some public TCRs were present in many individuals, most TCR sequences turned up only very rarely across donors. A total of roughly 160 TCR beta chains were listed by the study as associated with cytomegalovirus. In vitro tests confirmed that three of the cytomegalovirus-associated TCR beta chains recognize cytomegalovirus antigens. All 120 or so repertoires were used to score co-occurrence in the validation cohort in a later analysis, because that analysis had no HLA typing for the cohort. A later analysis found that TCRs clustered in the first cohort also tended to co-occur in the 130 or so validation repertoires, with approximately 95% of cluster scores above 0.

Sequenced input: PBMCs. This receptor was taken from a man between 18 and 29 years old in good health and CMV-seronegative. The chain was built from TRBV11-2 and TRBJ1-2; TRBD1 is possibly the D segment (5 matching bases). The nucleotides are TGTGCCAGCAGCCCCCTGGGGGGATCCTATGGCTACACCTTC. Translated, this is CASSPLGGSYGYTF. The CDR3 plus the reference TRBV11-2 and TRBJ1-2 genes for the other parts give the full variable domain: EAGVAQSPRYKIIEKRQSVAFWCNPISGHATLYWYQQILGQGPKLLIQFQNNGVVDDSQLPKDRFSAERLKGVDSTLKIQPAKLEDSAVYLCASSPLGGSYGYTFGSGTRLTVV.